This TCR beta chain was sequenced in a study of cytomegalovirus exposure and HLA in healthy donors. General study findings and limits: The authors later linked a missense DCLRE1C variant to TCR beta V- and J-gene trimming. Later work associated fewer than 20,000 TCR beta sequences with HLA alleles at 0.05 false discovery rate.

Donors consisted of healthy bone marrow donors. With 60 Vbeta and 13 Jbeta primers, the PCR was carried out. Clones were sequenced by immunoSEQ multiplex PCR, and TCRdb holds only the in-frame ones, with some missing. The sample gives roughly 120,000 clones, 70% to 80% of which show up once; 4% to 5.5% is in the top ten. Concerning this clone itself: Its antigen is still unknown.

Germline V lookup: CDR1 SGDLS, CDR2 YYNGEE. There are 13 residues in the CDR3. Trimming shortened V by 4 bases and J by 5 bases, and 10 bases separated the two germline ends. This clonotype was obtained from a man younger than 45 in good health and CMV-seropositive. This chain connects TRBV9 to TRBJ1-5; D possibly corresponds to TRBD1 (5 bases). Sequencing was done on a sample of PBMCs. CDR3 sequence: CASSTGAHQPQHF. The CDR3 DNA reads as TGTGCCAGCAGCACAGGAGCACATCAGCCCCAGCATTTT.